This entry is about one T cell receptor beta chain. Its antigen is still unknown. This sample is drawn from a study of T cell responses to AZD1222 COVID-19 vaccine. Regarding the study as a whole: Nearly half of unique spike-specific TCRs reportedly avoided B.1.351 and B.1.1.7 mutated regions. No repertoire was sampled before or during the peak T cell response, only after it. Donors were largely white British and mainly female; clonal diversity was possibly underestimated.

Sequencing used immunoSEQ multiplex PCR; TCRdb keeps in-frame clones, though not all of them. The repertoire includes approximately 150,000 clones, 90% to 95% of them detected once, and around 5.1% sits in the top ten. There are 19 residues in the CDR3. Between the trimmed V and J ends, which lost 5 bases and 3 bases, there was a span of 27 bases. The V gene's germline CDR1 is SGHVT and CDR2 SQSDAQ. Material: peripheral blood, obtained on day 0 of AZD1222 vaccination. The chain couples TRBV7-4 to TRBJ2-3; TRBD2 is a possible D gene (6 bases). The sequence derives from an adult in good health. The CDR3 sequence is CASSLLKPERASETDTQYF. The CDR3 region has the DNA TGTGCCAGCAGCCTATTAAAGCCCGAGCGGGCTAGCGAGACAGATACGCAGTATTTT. The entire variable domain, with the rest obtained from reference TRBV7-4 and TRBJ2-3, is as follows: GAGVSQSPRYKVAKRGRDVALRCDSISGHVTLYWYRQTLGQGSEVLTYSQSDAQRDKSGRPSGRFSAERPERSVSTLKIQRTEQGDSAVYLCASSLLKPERASETDTQYFGPGTRLTVL.